A single sample is the source of the 16 T cell receptor beta chains below, sequenced in a study of cytomegalovirus exposure and HLA in healthy donors. The primer mix had 60 Vbeta and 13 Jbeta primers. Sequenced by immunoSEQ multiplex PCR; TCRdb stores in-frame clones only, minus some. The table has under 200,000 clones, 60% to 85% seen once. Sequencing was carried out using PBMCs. Receptor source: a female donor in good health and CMV-seronegative.

This rearrangement joins TRBV6-1 to TRBJ1-1, with a weak D call TRBD1 (6 bases). Germline V gene data show CDR1 as MNHNS and CDR2 as SASEGT. CDR3 length: 13 residues. The V and J ends lost 4 bases and 4 bases respectively, with 10 bases between them. Here the CDR3 DNA reads TGTGCCAGCAGTGGAACAGGGACCACTGAAGCTTTCTTT. Protein product: CASSGTGTTEAFF.

The chain recombines TRBV18 with TRBJ1-2, with TRBD1 as a possible D gene (6 bases). CDR3 length: 13 amino acids. Trimming took off 8 bases at V and 6 bases at J, with 16 bases between the two ends. Germline CDR1 and CDR2: KGHSH and LQKENI. The CDR3 spells CASTPAGAHGYTF. The CDR3 bases are TGTGCCAGCACTCCAGCGGGGGCCCATGGCTACACCTTC.

V gene TRBV6-1 combines with J gene TRBJ2-4, with D perhaps TRBD1 (6 bases). The CDR3 contains 14 residues. CDR1 is MNHNS, CDR2 SASEGT, per germline. V lost 7 bases to trimming and J lost 5 bases, with 15 bases between them. The DNA for the CDR3 is TGTGCCAGCAAAGAGTACAGGGCCCAAAACATTCAGTACTTC. This gives the protein CASKEYRAQNIQYF.

This chain links TRBV6-1 with TRBJ2-1, with a possible D match to TRBD2 (5 bases). Germline assignment: CDR1 MNHNS and CDR2 SASEGT. Between the trimmed V and J ends, which lost 4 bases and 7 bases, there was a span of 14 bases. This CDR3 region has 14 residues. CDR3 sequence (DNA): TGTGCCAGCAGTGCGCTTGGCGGGCTGAATGAGCAGTTCTTC. Its translation is CASSALGGLNEQFF.

A few counts support this clone. The chain has TRBV19 and TRBJ2-3, with 8 bases that match TRBD2. With 3 bases clipped from V and 4 bases from J, the junction kept 9 bases outside the gene matches. The CDR3 has 16 residues. Looked up from germline, CDR1 is LNHDA and CDR2 is SQIVND (reference sequence). CDR3 region: CASSIRRGGPADTQYF. The CDR3 DNA follows: TGTGCCAGTAGTATTAGACGGGGGGGGCCGGCAGATACGCAGTATTTT.

The rearrangement uses TRBV9 and TRBJ1-5; D is perhaps TRBD1 (6 bases). Germline assignment: CDR1 SGDLS and CDR2 YYNGEE. The V end lost 2 bases, the J end lost 10 bases, and 16 bases lay between the germline ends. CDR3 length equals 14 residues. As DNA, the CDR3 is TGTGCCAGCAGCGTGGCAGACAGGATCGGTCCCCAGCATTTT. This codes for CASSVADRIGPQHF. Using reference TRBV9 and TRBJ1-5 for the parts outside the CDR3, the full variable domain is DSGVTQTPKHLITATGQRVTLRCSPRSGDLSVYWYQQSLDQGLQFLIQYYNGEERAKGNILERFSAQQFPDLHSELNLSSLELGDSALYFCASSVADRIGPQHFGDGTRLSIL.

The chain carries TRBV10-3 and TRBJ1-5, with 8 nucleotides matching TRBD1. V shed 7 bases and J 2 bases; nucleotides not matched to a gene: 4. The germline gives CDR1 ENHRY, CDR2 SYGVKD. This CDR3 region has 14 residues. CDR3 loop: CAINEQGGNQPQHF. CDR3 in DNA: TGTGCCATCAATGAACAGGGGGGCAATCAGCCCCAGCATTTT.

This rearrangement joins TRBV11-2 to TRBJ2-3, with 7 positions matching TRBD2. This CDR3 has 16 amino acids. V lost 1 base and J lost 1; bases outside the gene matches: 5. From germline, CDR1 is SGHAT and CDR2 FQNNGV. DNA of the CDR3: TGTGCCAGCAGCTTAGTTGGGGGGGGACGCACAGATACGCAGTATTTT. Its protein is CASSLVGGGRTDTQYF.

The chain combines TRBV28 with TRBJ2-7, with 7 bases matching TRBD1. V shed 2 bases, J shed 2 bases, and the junction held 3 bases outside the gene matches. The CDR3 runs 14 residues. CDR1 is MDHEN and CDR2 is SYDVKM in the germline V gene. The CDR3, as DNA: TGTGCCAGCAGTTTAGGAACAGGGGCCTACGAGCAGTACTTC. Protein product: CASSLGTGAYEQYF.

This clone occurred once. A read error may produce the germline difference seen at one junction end. The V gene is TRBV7-7, the J gene TRBJ2-2; D is perhaps TRBD1 (7 bases). The CDR3 has 17 amino acids. Germline-derived CDR1 and CDR2 are SSHAT and FNYEAQ (reference sequence). CDR3 region: CASSSLAGQTNTGELFF. The CDR3 DNA reads TGTGCTAGCAGTTCACTTGCGGGACAGACGAACACCGGGGAGCTGTTTTTT.

The genes are TRBV7-2 and TRBJ2-2; 10 nucleotides align to TRBD1. Germline CDR1 SGHTA, CDR2 FQGNSA. V shed 6 bases, J shed 5 bases, and the junction held 12 bases outside the gene matches. The CDR3 runs 17 residues. The CDR3 here is CASRRRQGALGTGELFF. CDR3 in DNA: TGTGCCAGCAGGCGCAGACAGGGGGCGCTCGGGACCGGGGAGCTGTTTTTT.

This clone was detected once. The chain is built from TRBV5-4 and TRBJ2-1, with 11 nucleotides matching TRBD2. Germline loops: CDR1 SGHNT, CDR2 YYREEE (reference sequence). The CDR3 is 15 amino acids. The J segment lost 3 bases and the V segment lost 4 bases, leaving 3 bases of the junction unmatched. CDR3 sequence (DNA): TGTGCCAGCAGCCTGGGACTAGCGGTCTACAATGAGCAGTTCTTC. The encoded protein is CASSLGLAVYNEQFF.

The chain joins TRBV4-1 to TRBJ1-2; D is uncertain. Looked up from germline, CDR1 is MGHRA and CDR2 is YSYEKL. Trimming removed 0 bases from V and 6 bases from J, with 8 bases in between. The CDR3 covers 13 residues. For the CDR3, the DNA is TGCGCCAGCAGCCAAGAGGCGGGAGATGGCTACACCTTC. It codes for CASSQEAGDGYTF.

The CDR3 coding sequence is TGTGCCAGCAGCAATAGACCGGGACTAGCGGAAACAGATACGCAGTATTTT. It codes for CASSNRPGLAETDTQYF. The chain links TRBV5-8 to TRBJ2-3; 11 nucleotides agree with TRBD2. V trimming: 4 bases; J trimming: 3 bases; junction bases outside the gene matches: 10. CDR3 size: 17 residues. Germline V CDR1 and CDR2: SGHTS, YDEGEE.

The J gene is TRBJ2-1, the V gene TRBV16; 7 positions agree with TRBD2. The V gene end was trimmed by 5 bases and the J gene end by 2 bases; junction bases not matched to a gene: 6. Germline V gene sequence: CDR1 KGHSY, CDR2 FQNENV. The CDR3 contains 15 residues. The CDR3 loop reads CASSLDGGTYNEQFF. In DNA, the CDR3 is TGTGCCAGCAGCTTGGACGGGGGGACCTACAATGAGCAGTTCTTC.

This clone was found a few times. The junction differs from germline at one of its ends, possibly a read error. J is TRBJ2-6 and V is TRBV5-3; the match to TRBD2 covers 7 bases. TRBV5-3 qualifies as an ORF whose function is uncertain. The CDR3 loop spans 12 amino acids. The CDR3 DNA reads as TGTGCCAGAAGCTGGAAAGCTGGGAGGGAATCTTTC. Its translation: CARSWKAGRESF.